This T cell receptor (beta chain) comes out of a study of T cells of healthy individuals. This clonotype was seen a few times. TCRdb processed the 5' RACE reads anew with MiXCR; each CDR3 protein has one entry. The table has 90,000 to 100,000 distinct CDR3 sequences, 17% seen once; the top ten hold under 7.5%. V trimming: 4 bases; J trimming: 8 bases; junction bases outside the gene matches: 4. The CDR3 is 12 residues long. Germline V gives CDR1 KGHSH, CDR2 LQKENI. The source is a human donor in good health. The J gene is TRBJ1-1, the V gene TRBV18; 7 bases match TRBD1. CDR3: CASSRTGREAFF. As DNA, the CDR3 is TGTGCCAGCTCACGGACAGGTCGGGAAGCTTTCTTT.